This is a list of T cell receptor beta chains from one sample in a study of preoperative IRX-2 immunotherapy in early breast cancer. Sequenced by immunoSEQ multiplex PCR; TCRdb stores in-frame clones only, minus some. The sample carries some 22,000 clones, roughly nine tenths recorded once. The sequencing used tumor tissue, collected after IRX-2 immunotherapy. The receptors derive from a human donor with breast cancer. Each CDR3 is given with its conserved first and last residue. The order of the fields is D gene, V gene, J gene, CDR3 protein, CDR3 DNA. A D gene is named only where the DNA matches it firmly.

NA	TRBV6-6	TRBJ1-2	CASSYSRGNYGYTF	TGTGCCAGCAGTTACTCCAGGGGTAACTATGGCTACACCTTC
TRBD1	TRBV19	TRBJ2-7	CASSSRDRGYEQYF	TGTGCCAGTAGTTCGAGGGACAGGGGATACGAGCAGTACTTC
NA	TRBV5-1	TRBJ1-1	CASKEGMNTEAFF	TGCGCCAGCAAAGAGGGGATGAACACTGAAGCTTTCTTT
NA	TRBV19	TRBJ1-1	CASSPDRDTPEAFF	TGTGCCAGTAGTCCCGATCGGGACACCCCTGAAGCTTTCTTT
NA	TRBV19	TRBJ1-5	CASSEGKGQPQHF	TGTGCCAGTAGTGAAGGGAAAGGTCAGCCCCAGCATTTT
TRBD2	TRBV28	TRBJ2-3	CASNPAGASGIGDTQYF	TGTGCCAGCAACCCCGCAGGGGCTAGCGGGATCGGAGATACGCAGTATTTT
TRBD1	TRBV18	TRBJ1-1	CASLNHPLITGTDMNTEAFF	TGTGCCAGCCTGAACCACCCCCTAATAACCGGGACAGACATGAACACTGAAGCTTTCTTT
TRBD2	TRBV28	TRBJ2-2	CASSAREGRSTGELFF	TGTGCCAGCAGCGCTAGGGAGGGACGGAGCACCGGGGAGCTGTTTTTT
TRBD1	TRBV4-3	TRBJ2-5	CASSQDRGLWETQYF	TGCGCCAGCAGCCAGGACAGGGGGCTTTGGGAGACCCAGTACTTC
NA	TRBV19	TRBJ1-5	CASSGLYNQPQHF	TGTGCCAGTAGTGGCCTTTACAATCAGCCCCAGCATTTT
TRBD1	TRBV5-8	TRBJ2-2	CASSSGTGLGTGELFF	TGTGCCAGCAGCTCCGGGACAGGGCTTGGCACCGGGGAGCTGTTTTTT
NA	TRBV14	TRBJ1-1	CASSQALNTEAFF	TGTGCCAGCAGCCAAGCCCTGAACACTGAAGCTTTCTTT
NA	TRBV27	TRBJ2-3	CASSSGEGGSTDTQYF	TGTGCCAGCAGTTCAGGGGAAGGGGGGAGCACAGATACGCAGTATTTT
NA	TRBV6-6	TRBJ2-7	CASSTGRGRGGYEQYF	TGTGCCAGCAGTACCGGCCGGGGGAGAGGGGGCTACGAGCAGTACTTC
TRBD1	TRBV27	TRBJ1-4	CASSRDRGGEKLFF	TGTGCCAGCAGCCGAGACAGGGGAGGTGAAAAACTGTTTTTT
NA	TRBV19	TRBJ2-1	CASSSRLDSYNEQFF	TGTGCCAGTAGTTCCAGACTGGACTCCTACAATGAGCAGTTCTTC
NA	TRBV5-1	TRBJ2-1	CASSGSGTSEEGEQFF	TGCGCCAGCAGCGGGTCCGGGACCAGCGAGGAAGGGGAGCAGTTCTTC
TRBD1	TRBV7-9	TRBJ2-7	CASSLGTGFYEQYF	TGTGCCAGCAGCTTAGGGACAGGGTTTTACGAGCAGTACTTC
NA	TRBV9	TRBJ1-1	CASSVGRRVGPNTEAFF	TGTGCCAGCAGCGTAGGGCGTAGGGTAGGACCTAACACTGAAGCTTTCTTT
NA	TRBV19	TRBJ2-7	CASSRDYRREQYF	TGTGCCAGTAGTAGAGATTACAGGCGGGAGCAGTACTTC
NA	TRBV29-1	TRBJ2-5	CSYGGGETQYF	TGCAGCTACGGAGGGGGAGAGACCCAGTACTTC
TRBD2	TRBV28	TRBJ2-1	CASSYGTSGAYNEQFF	TGTGCCAGCAGCTACGGGACTAGCGGAGCCTACAATGAGCAGTTCTTC
NA	TRBV29-1	TRBJ1-2	CSVDPLYGYTF	TGCAGCGTTGATCCCCTCTATGGCTACACCTTC
NA	TRBV5-4	TRBJ2-5	CASSLVGKETQYF	TGTGCCAGCAGCTTGGTAGGGAAAGAGACCCAGTACTTC
NA	TRBV6-1	TRBJ2-3	CASSETGRADTQYF	TGTGCCAGCAGTGAGACGGGACGGGCAGATACGCAGTATTTT
NA	TRBV6-6	TRBJ1-5	CASTIAGVDQPQHF	TGTGCCAGCACGATAGCGGGGGTCGATCAGCCCCAGCATTTT
TRBD1	TRBV5-4	TRBJ2-2	CASSWGQGNTGELFF	TGTGCCAGCAGCTGGGGACAGGGGAACACCGGGGAGCTGTTTTTT
NA	TRBV5-1	TRBJ2-5	CASSGEETQYF	TGCGCCAGCAGCGGGGAAGAGACCCAGTACTTC
NA	TRBV28	TRBJ2-7	CASSFGLHEQYF	TGTGCCAGCAGTTTTGGGCTCCACGAGCAGTACTTC
NA	TRBV7-2	TRBJ1-1	CASSLVGRGTEAFF	TGTGCCAGCAGCTTAGTGGGGAGAGGCACTGAAGCTTTCTTT
NA	TRBV5-6	TRBJ2-1	CASSLGPARLDNEQFF	TGTGCCAGCAGCTTGGGGCCCGCCAGACTAGACAATGAGCAGTTCTTC